The source of this TCR beta chain is a study of OX40 agonist ivuxolimab in advanced cancers. Study details: Of the patients, three showed partial responses, one with hepatocellular carcinoma and two with cutaneous melanoma.

Assay: immunoSEQ multiplex PCR; the TCRdb copy retains only in-frame clones and omits some. The repertoire has just over 20,000 clones, roughly 89% of them found once; the top ten carry around 20%. Peripheral blood came from all dose cohorts at three timepoints. This receptor was taken from an adult with an advanced solid tumor such as melanoma, head and neck, liver or kidney cancer. Sequenced material: CD4+ or CD8+ T cells sorted from blood, taken in a trial of the OX40 agonist ivuxolimab.

The CDR3 spells CASSASGTGYNEQFF. The DNA for the CDR3 is TGTGCCAGCAGTGCGTCCGGGACAGGCTACAATGAGCAGTTCTTC. V gene TRBV6-1 combines with J gene TRBJ2-1, with TRBD1 matching 8 bases. J gave up 3 bases and V 4 bases, and 5 bases lay outside the gene matches. This CDR3 region has 15 residues. Germline V gene sequence: CDR1 MNHNS, CDR2 SASEGT.